Below are 17 T cell receptor beta chains sequenced from a single sample in a study of cytomegalovirus exposure and HLA in healthy donors. Primers: 60 Vbeta forward and 13 Jbeta reverse. The assay was immunoSEQ multiplex PCR, and TCRdb's table has in-frame clones only and misses some. Found here are 20,000 or so clones, over 65% of them singletons; the top ten hold 7.4%. The sequenced material came from PBMCs. Receptors originate from a man in his sixties in good health and CMV-seronegative.

CDR3 sequence: CASSSDRMNTEAFF. The CDR3 coding sequence is TGTGCCAGCAGCTCCGACAGAATGAACACTGAAGCTTTCTTT. The chain has TRBV7-2 and TRBJ1-1; TRBD1 is a possible D gene (5 bases). CDR1 and CDR2 from the germline V gene are SGHTA and FQGNSA. The CDR3 sequence is 14 residues long. Trimming removed 4 bases at V and 0 bases at J, with 9 bases between. The full variable domain, its missing parts supplied by reference TRBV7-2 and TRBJ1-1, is GAGVSQSPSNKVTEKGKDVELRCDPISGHTALYWYRQSLGQGLEFLIYFQGNSAPDKSGLPSDRFSAERTGGSVSTLTIQRTQQEDSAVYLCASSSDRMNTEAFFGQGTRLTVV.

V gene TRBV7-9 combines with J gene TRBJ2-5, with no clear D. The germline V gene has CDR1 SEHNR and CDR2 FQNEAQ (reference sequence). V shed 3 bases and J shed 4 bases, with 6 bases lying between them. The length of the CDR3 is 12 residues. CDR3 bases: TGTGCCAGCAGCTTTCCGGGAGAGACCCAGTACTTC. It codes for CASSFPGETQYF.

This clone was counted a few times. The V gene is TRBV6-5, the J gene TRBJ1-2; 8 positions agree with TRBD1. The CDR3 runs 12 residues. Germline CDR1 is MNHEY and CDR2 is SVGAGI. Germline trimming cut 10 bases from V and 8 bases from J; bases unmatched to any gene: 9. The DNA for the CDR3 is TGTGCCACCACCCAGGGGGCTAGGGGCTACACCTTC. Its protein is CATTQGARGYTF.

The V call is TRBV7-8, the J call TRBJ1-2; D ambiguous. This CDR3 region has 15 residues. The germline V and J ends were trimmed by 1 base and 4 bases, with 13 bases remaining between them. Germline V gene sequence: CDR1 SGHVS, CDR2 FQNEAQ. For the CDR3, the DNA is TGTGCCAGCAGCTTAGACCCCCCAGTTACCTATGGCTACACCTTC. Translation gives CASSLDPPVTYGYTF.

V and J are TRBV11-2 and TRBJ2-7; D ambiguous. Germline-derived CDR1 and CDR2 are SGHAT and FQNNGV. Trimming left V 5 bases short and J 6 bases short, with 20 bases between. The CDR3 consists of 15 residues. The CDR3 here is CASSTHAGARGEQYF. The CDR3 DNA follows: TGTGCCAGCAGCACCCATGCCGGAGCCAGAGGCGAGCAGTACTTC.

This chain connects TRBV28 to TRBJ1-2; 8 positions match TRBD1. Germline V gene lookup returns CDR1 MDHEN and CDR2 SYDVKM. The length of the CDR3 is 14 residues. With V trimmed by 7 bases and J by 7 bases, 11 bases remained unmatched. The CDR3 is CASNNQGADSGYTF. CDR3 bases: TGTGCCAGCAACAATCAGGGGGCGGATAGTGGCTACACCTTC.

In its sample, this clone was seen a few times. The rearrangement links TRBV2 to TRBJ1-2, with a tentative D call TRBD1 (6 bases). V lost 6 bases to trimming and J lost 10 bases, with 21 bases between them. CDR1 and CDR2 (germline): SNHLY, FYNNEI. CDR3 length equals 14 residues. The CDR3 is CASSGRGKSLDYTF. CDR3 sequence (DNA): TGTGCCAGCAGCGGGAGGGGGAAATCCTTGGACTACACCTTC. Combining the CDR3 with reference TRBV2 and TRBJ1-2 gives the whole variable domain EPEVTQTPSHQVTQMGQEVILRCVPISNHLYFYWYRQILGQKVEFLVSFYNNEISEKSEIFDDQFSVERPDGSNFTLKIRSTKLEDSAMYFCASSGRGKSLDYTFGSGTRLTVV.

V is TRBV5-6 and J is TRBJ2-5, with D tentatively TRBD2 (5 bases). The J call may not be correct, given that the DNA end is closer to TRBJ2-7. The germline V gene has CDR1 SGHDT and CDR2 YYEEEE. This CDR3 spans 13 amino acids. CDR3: CASSLPAAYEQYF. CDR3 nucleotides: TGTGCCAGCAGCTTGCCAGCGGCCTACGAGCAGTACTTC.

The rearrangement uses TRBV7-6 and TRBJ2-2, with D perhaps matching TRBD2 (5 bases). The CDR3 runs to 16 residues. CDR1 and CDR2 from the germline V gene are SGHVS and FNYEAQ. Between the trimmed V and J ends, which lost 5 bases and 0 bases, there was a span of 13 bases. CDR3 amino acids: CASSPLGLSNTGELFF. CDR3 in DNA: TGTGCCAGCAGCCCCCTAGGACTGTCGAACACCGGGGAGCTGTTTTTT.

The chain joins TRBV27 to TRBJ2-3, with no clear D. This CDR3 region has 13 residues. The germline V and J ends were trimmed by 5 bases and 2 bases, with 8 bases remaining between them. Germline loops: CDR1 MNHEY, CDR2 SMNVEV (reference sequence). This CDR3 reads CASSRSPTDTQYF. The CDR3, as DNA: TGTGCCAGCAGTCGGTCCCCCACAGATACGCAGTATTTT.

This chain uses TRBV5-1 with TRBJ2-3, with a possible D match to TRBD1 (6 bases). CDR1 is SGHRS and CDR2 is YFSETQ in the germline V gene. V dropped 0 bases and J dropped 6 bases, with 11 bases sitting between them. The CDR3 is made up of 14 amino acids. The CDR3, as DNA: TGCGCCAGCAGCTTGGGGGGGCCGGCGGATACGCAGTATTTT. The encoded protein is CASSLGGPADTQYF.

This chain connects TRBV28 to TRBJ1-1; D not resolved. V was pared by 2 bases and J by 11 bases, with 15 bases between. The CDR3 length is 13 residues. Germline V gives CDR1 MDHEN, CDR2 SYDVKM. The CDR3 coding sequence is TGTGCCAGCAGTTTACGGCAGCCCCCTAGGGCTTTCTTT. Translating it yields CASSLRQPPRAFF. Looking up the rest from reference TRBV28 and TRBJ1-1 gives the full variable domain: DVKVTQSSRYLVKRTGEKVFLECVQDMDHENMFWYRQDPGLGLRLIYFSYDVKMKEKGDIPEGYSVSREKKERFSLILESASTNQTSMYLCASSLRQPPRAFFGQGTRLTVV.

V usage is TRBV25-1 and J usage is TRBJ1-6, with TRBD1 matching 7 bases. The CDR3 loop spans 13 amino acids. Germline CDR1 is MGHDK and CDR2 is SYGVNS. J lost 10 bases, V lost 5 bases, and 5 bases had no gene match. The CDR3 spells CASSWDSWSPLHF. Here the CDR3 DNA reads TGTGCCAGCAGTTGGGACAGTTGGTCACCCCTCCACTTT.

This clone was picked up one time. V is TRBV30 and J is TRBJ1-1; TRBD1 might be the D (5 bases). Germline CDR1 is GTSNPN and CDR2 is SVGIG (reference sequence). Trimming stripped 7 bases from V and 1 base from J, with 13 bases between. The CDR3 length is 13 residues. The CDR3 here is CAYKVGGNTEAFF. The CDR3 nucleotides are TGTGCCTATAAAGTGGGGGGGAACACTGAAGCTTTCTTT.

The chain recombines TRBV6-1 with TRBJ1-2; TRBD1 matches at 8 bases. This CDR3 spans 13 amino acids. The V and J ends lost 6 bases and 5 bases, in that order; junction bases with no gene match: 5. Germline V gene lookup returns CDR1 MNHNS and CDR2 SASEGT. CDR3 sequence (DNA): TGTGCCAGCAGGGAGACAGGGGAGTATGGCTACACCTTC. Its translation: CASRETGEYGYTF.

This sequence joins TRBV2 and TRBJ1-3; 8 bases fit TRBD1. Per the germline V gene, CDR1 is SNHLY and CDR2 is FYNNEI. The V gene end was trimmed by 3 bases and the J gene end by 3 bases; junction bases not matched to a gene: 4. The CDR3 sequence is 15 residues long. As DNA, the CDR3 is TGTGCCAGCAGTGATCAGGGGGCAAGTGGAAACACCATATATTTT. Translating it yields CASSDQGASGNTIYF.

The chain uses TRBV4-1 and TRBJ2-1, with D maybe TRBD2 (6 bases). The V end was cut by 1 base, the J end by 1 base, with 20 bases between. Germline V gene lookup returns CDR1 MGHRA and CDR2 YSYEKL. This CDR3 region has 19 residues. The CDR3 DNA is TGCGCCAGCAGCCAAGTGAGGTTCGGCGGGGTCCCATCCTACAATGAGCAGTTCTTC. Protein: CASSQVRFGGVPSYNEQFF.